This T cell receptor (beta chain) was captured by sequencing in a study of a mutant IDH1 vaccine in newly diagnosed glioma. Time point noted: baseline, week 1 (first vaccination visit). As for treatment: pre-vaccination baseline after standard-of-care therapy. New WHO grade 3 or 4 astrocytomas that were IDH1-mutant and ATRX-lost occurred in the donors. Sequencing was performed with immunoSEQ multiplex PCR; in TCRdb, only in-frame clones are kept and a portion is missing. The data show 45,000 to 55,000 clones, about nine tenths seen once. V was clipped by 5 bases and J by 2 bases; unmatched bases: 9. This CDR3 region has 15 residues. The germline CDR1 and CDR2 sequences are SEHNR and FQNEAQ (reference sequence).

Source: PBMCs, taken from a glioma patient treated with radiotherapy, temozolomide or both. The TCR comes from a man aged 35 to 55 with glioma. The genes are TRBV7-9 and TRBJ2-7; 7 bases match TRBD2. This CDR3 is CASSLTGGGPYEQYF. CDR3 DNA: TGTGCCAGCAGCCTCACTGGGGGAGGGCCCTACGAGCAGTACTTC.